This T cell receptor (beta chain) was sequenced for a study of blood T cell repertoires in COVID-19. Across the whole study: Some COVID-19 samples were acute and others convalescent; all came from the United States, Italy and Spain. The cDNA or gDNA used as material had been derived from T cells, B-cell-depleted T cells, or PBMCs.

In the authors' methods: Reference gene primer amplification gave estimated nucleated cell counts. Clones were read by immunoSEQ multiplex PCR, and TCRdb kept only the in-frame ones, dropping some. The V and J calls and clone size were taken over from that table, and D and trimming were inferred from the DNA. The sample carries 100,000 to 150,000 clones, 85% recorded once. Trimming pared 7 bases from V and 7 bases from J, leaving 10 bases between. This CDR3 spans 11 amino acids. The sequencing input was peripheral blood. This rearrangement joins TRBV12-3 or TRBV12-4 to TRBJ1-2, with D possibly matching TRBD1 (6 bases). The sequence was obtained from a man aged 80 or over with active or convalescent COVID-19. The CDR3 loop reads CASNQGPGYTF. The CDR3 DNA sequence: TGTGCCAGCAATCAGGGGCCTGGCTACACCTTC.